These 6 T cell receptor beta chains originate from one sample sequenced in a study of T cell repertoires in cytomegalovirus infection. In TCRdb, the reads were re-called with MiXCR into one record per CDR3 protein. The sample contains over 200,000 distinct CDR3 sequences, approximately 13% of which appear only once. Sequenced material: PBMCs. The receptors stem from a human donor in good health (CMV status not recorded). Some clones in this sample may be carry-over from other donors' samples.

Ten or more counts support this clonotype. The V gene is TRBV7-8, the J gene TRBJ2-3; D ambiguous. The CDR3 is 13 amino acids. The germline V and J ends were trimmed by 1 base and 6 bases, with 8 bases remaining between them. Germline V gives CDR1 SGHVS, CDR2 FQNEAQ. CDR3 protein: CASSLVPPDTQYF. DNA for the CDR3: TGTGCCAGCAGCTTAGTTCCCCCGGATACGCAGTATTTT.

The chain uses TRBV20-1 and TRBJ2-5; a possible D gene is TRBD2 (5 bases). CDR1 and CDR2 (germline): DFQATT, SNEGSKA (reference sequence). V was pared by 4 bases and J by 4 bases, with 13 bases between. CDR3 length: 13 amino acids. This CDR3 is CSANRGSGETQYF. CDR3 coding DNA: TGCAGTGCTAATCGTGGGAGTGGAGAGACCCAGTACTTC.

The gene calls are TRBV5-4 and TRBJ2-3; D may be TRBD1 (5 bases). The V end was cut by 4 bases, the J end by 0 bases, with 15 bases between. The germline gives CDR1 SGHNT, CDR2 YYREEE (reference sequence). This CDR3 is 16 amino acids long. Written as DNA, the CDR3 is TGTGCCAGCAGCCCGCTGACAGTGCTTAGCACAGATACGCAGTATTTT. Its translation is CASSPLTVLSTDTQYF.

This clonotype has ten or more counts. The rearrangement joins TRBV12-3 or TRBV12-4 to TRBJ2-7; no definite D call. The V end was cut by 4 bases, the J end by 3 bases, with 16 bases between. This CDR3 has 15 amino acids. As DNA, the CDR3 is TGTGCCAGCAGTTATAGTTGGCCGGATGTCTACGAGCAGTACTTC. It is translated as CASSYSWPDVYEQYF.

This rearrangement joins TRBV20-1 to TRBJ1-4; D uncertain. Germline V CDR1 and CDR2: DFQATT, SNEGSKA (reference sequence). Trimming cost V 3 bases and J 7 bases, with 12 bases left between them. The length of the CDR3 is 13 residues. Written as DNA, the CDR3 is TGCAGTGCTAGGGGCGATGTCGGTGAAAAACTGTTTTTT. Its translation: CSARGDVGEKLFF.

This clonotype was counted many times. The CDR3: CASSDSGYNEQFF. In DNA form, the CDR3 reads TGTGCCAGCAGTGACTCGGGGTACAATGAGCAGTTCTTC. This chain connects TRBV6-4 to TRBJ2-1, with unresolved D. The V gene's germline CDR1 is MRHNA and CDR2 SNTAGT. The V end lost 0 bases, the J end lost 4 bases, and 4 bases lay between the germline ends. The CDR3 has 13 residues.